This T cell receptor (beta chain) was sequenced during a study of control samples from healthy donors and cancer patients. The data were produced by immunoSEQ multiplex PCR, yet TCRdb's version contains in-frame clones alone and is incomplete. Among more than 150,000 clones listed, roughly 91% were seen once. Trimming removed 6 bases at V and 6 bases at J, with 15 bases between. From germline, CDR1 is SGHVS and CDR2 FQNEAQ. CDR3 length: 14 residues. The specimen sequenced was blood. The chain couples TRBV7-8 to TRBJ2-1; D gene ambiguous. The receptor comes from a man between 18 and 35 years old in good health. CDR3 loop: CASSRDRAANEQFF. The DNA of the CDR3 is TGTGCCAGCAGTCGAGATAGGGCAGCCAATGAGCAGTTCTTC.